This is a list of T cell receptor beta chains from one sample in a study of blood T cell repertoires in COVID-19. Produced via immunoSEQ multiplex PCR; TCRdb's table is partial and in-frame only. The sample records approximately 110,000 clones, 82% being singletons. The specimen was peripheral blood. These receptors all come from an elderly woman with acute or convalescent COVID-19. Both conserved end residues are part of each CDR3. The order of the fields is clone size, J gene, D gene, V gene, CDR3 DNA, CDR3 protein. The D gene is left open where the match is weak. Expanded clones are given a class, and other clones once, few, many or no size at all.

size: many; J: TRBJ2-2; D: TRBD2; V: TRBV19; DNA: TGTGCCAGCCACGGGACTAGCGGTACCGGGGAGCTGTTTTTT; CDR3: CASHGTSGTGELFF
size: .; J: TRBJ2-2; D: .; V: TRBV2; DNA: TGTGCCAGCAGTGAGGAGGGCGGTAGAACCGGGGAGCTGTTTTTT; CDR3: CASSEEGGRTGELFF
size: once; J: TRBJ2-2; D: .; V: TRBV5-1; DNA: TGCGCCAGCAGTGAGGGCAGGGGAACCGGGGAGCTGTTTTTT; CDR3: CASSEGRGTGELFF
size: .; J: TRBJ1-2; D: .; V: TRBV12-3/TRBV12-4; DNA: TGTGCCAGCACTTCGCGGGGCTATGGCTACACCTTC; CDR3: CASTSRGYGYTF
size: .; J: TRBJ1-2; D: TRBD1; V: TRBV27; DNA: TGTGCCAGCAGTTACGGGACAGGGCACTATGGCTACACCTTC; CDR3: CASSYGTGHYGYTF
size: .; J: TRBJ2-5; D: .; V: TRBV19; DNA: TGTGCCAGTAGTCCCCTAAGGGGGACGCCGAACCAAGAGACCCAGTACTTC; CDR3: CASSPLRGTPNQETQYF
size: .; J: TRBJ1-6; D: .; V: TRBV28; DNA: TGTGCCAGCAGTTTAAGGTCGGGGGGGGCAAATTCACCCCTCCACTTT; CDR3: CASSLRSGGANSPLHF
size: .; J: TRBJ1-3; D: TRBD1; V: TRBV9; DNA: TGTGCCAGCAGCGTAGCTACAGGGGCAGGGGGAAACACCATATATTTT; CDR3: CASSVATGAGGNTIYF
size: .; J: TRBJ2-5; D: TRBD1; V: TRBV25-1; DNA: TGTGCCAGCAGTGATACAGGGGATTTGGAGACCCAGTACTTC; CDR3: CASSDTGDLETQYF
size: once; J: TRBJ2-5; D: .; V: TRBV10-2; DNA: TGCGCCAGCAGTGAGTCAAACAGGGAAGAGACCCAGTACTTC; CDR3: CASSESNREETQYF
size: .; J: TRBJ1-1; D: .; V: TRBV3-1/TRBV3-2; DNA: TGTGCCAGCAGCCCCTGGGGGGGGCCTGGCACTGAAGCTTTCTTT; CDR3: CASSPWGGPGTEAFF
size: few; J: TRBJ1-1; D: TRBD1; V: TRBV5-1; DNA: TGCGCCAGCAGCTCTGGACAGGCGCGCTTCATGAACACTGAAGCTTTCTTT; CDR3: CASSSGQARFMNTEAFF
size: .; J: TRBJ2-4; D: .; V: TRBV6-5; DNA: TGTGCCAGCAGAAGGAGTGGCGAAAACATTCAGTACTTC; CDR3: CASRRSGENIQYF
size: .; J: TRBJ1-6; D: TRBD1; V: TRBV5-4; DNA: TGTGCCAGCAGCTTGAGGGCGACAGGGATTAATTCACCCCTCCACTTT; CDR3: CASSLRATGINSPLHF
size: few; J: TRBJ1-1; D: .; V: TRBV7-2; DNA: TGTGCCAGCAGCTCACAGGAGAACACTGAAGCTTTCTTT; CDR3: CASSSQENTEAFF
size: .; J: TRBJ2-7; D: TRBD2; V: TRBV6-5; DNA: TGTGCCAGCAGTTTTATAGCGGGAAAGAGGTACGAGCAGTACTTC; CDR3: CASSFIAGKRYEQYF
size: .; J: TRBJ1-1; D: TRBD1; V: TRBV12-3/TRBV12-4; DNA: TGTGCCAGCAGTTCGAATGACCGGGACAGGATTTTT; CDR3: CASSSNDRDRIF
size: .; J: TRBJ1-2; D: TRBD1; V: TRBV6-6; DNA: TGTGCCAGCAGCTTCTACGACAGGGGTAGGGGTCGTCCAGAAAACTATGGCTACACCTTC; CDR3: CASSFYDRGRGRPENYGYTF
size: .; J: TRBJ2-2; D: .; V: TRBV24-1; DNA: TGTGCCACCAGTTATGCGGTCACCGGGGAGCTGTTTTTT; CDR3: CATSYAVTGELFF
size: few; J: TRBJ2-4; D: .; V: TRBV29-1; DNA: TGCAGCGTTAGGGGTTCAGCCAAAAACATTCAGTACTTC; CDR3: CSVRGSAKNIQYF
size: .; J: TRBJ2-1; D: .; V: TRBV9; DNA: TGTGCCAGCAGCGTAGAGATACATAGGGAGGAGCAGTTCTTC; CDR3: CASSVEIHREEQFF
size: .; J: TRBJ2-2; D: .; V: TRBV6-5; DNA: TGTGCCAGCAGTTACTCCAGCGGGCTGAACACCGGGGAGCTGTTTTTT; CDR3: CASSYSSGLNTGELFF
size: .; J: TRBJ2-1; D: .; V: TRBV19; DNA: TGTGCCAGTACCCTTCGCCGGGGGTTGAATGAGCAGTTCTTC; CDR3: CASTLRRGLNEQFF
size: .; J: TRBJ2-1; D: TRBD2; V: TRBV29-1; DNA: TGCAGCGTTGATGGGAGGGATGAGCAGTTCTTC; CDR3: CSVDGRDEQFF
size: .; J: TRBJ2-2; D: TRBD1; V: TRBV5-4; DNA: TGTGCCAGCAGCTCCACCAGACAGGGAAGAGGGGAGCTGTTTTTT; CDR3: CASSSTRQGRGELFF
size: .; J: TRBJ2-3; D: TRBD1; V: TRBV7-2; DNA: TGTGCCAGCAGCAAGGGACAGGGGCACACAGATACGCAGTATTTT; CDR3: CASSKGQGHTDTQYF
size: .; J: TRBJ2-7; D: TRBD1; V: TRBV28; DNA: TGTGCCAGCAGTTTAAGGGACAGAACCCTAGGGGAGCAGTACTTC; CDR3: CASSLRDRTLGEQYF
size: .; J: TRBJ2-5; D: TRBD1; V: TRBV7-2; DNA: TGTGCCAGCAGCTTTCGAACAGGGGCGAGGGAGACCCAGTACTTC; CDR3: CASSFRTGARETQYF
size: .; J: TRBJ2-1; D: .; V: TRBV30; DNA: TGTGCCTGGAGGCCCCGGCCCGGATCAGGCGCATACAATGAGCAGTTCTTC; CDR3: CAWRPRPGSGAYNEQFF
size: .; J: TRBJ2-5; D: .; V: TRBV6-6; DNA: TGTGCCAGCTGGGCCGTTCGTGAGACCCAGTACTTC; CDR3: CASWAVRETQYF
size: .; J: TRBJ1-3; D: TRBD1; V: TRBV6-5; DNA: TGTGCCAGCAGGTCAGGGGGAGTAAACACCATATATTTT; CDR3: CASRSGGVNTIYF
size: .; J: TRBJ2-5; D: .; V: TRBV5-1; DNA: TGCGCCAGCAGCTTAGGGGCAGGAGGGGAGACCCAGTACTTC; CDR3: CASSLGAGGETQYF
size: .; J: TRBJ1-4; D: TRBD1; V: TRBV24-1; DNA: TGTGCCACCCAAGGACAGGGGAAGGAAAAACTGTTTTTT; CDR3: CATQGQGKEKLFF
size: .; J: TRBJ1-1; D: .; V: TRBV2; DNA: TGTGCCATCAAGCGGGGCAAGAACACTGAAGCTTTCTTT; CDR3: CAIKRGKNTEAFF
size: .; J: TRBJ1-2; D: .; V: TRBV11-3; DNA: TGTGCCAGCAGCCGTACCCTGACATTGGGCCGCTATGGCTACACCTTC; CDR3: CASSRTLTLGRYGYTF
size: few; J: TRBJ2-7; D: .; V: TRBV10-3; DNA: TGTGCCATCAGCTTCACTGGTTACGAGCAGTACTTC; CDR3: CAISFTGYEQYF
size: .; J: TRBJ2-4; D: TRBD2; V: TRBV28; DNA: TGTGCCAGCAGTTTGCCCTGGCAGGGACTACTAGCCAAAAACATTCAGTACTTC; CDR3: CASSLPWQGLLAKNIQYF
size: .; J: TRBJ2-5; D: .; V: TRBV30; DNA: TGTGCCTGGAGTGTAGAGGCGGCAACCCAGTACTTC; CDR3: CAWSVEAATQYF
size: .; J: TRBJ1-3; D: .; V: TRBV19; DNA: TGTGCCACCCAAAAGCGGGACGACACCATATATTTT; CDR3: CATQKRDDTIYF
size: .; J: TRBJ1-1; D: .; V: TRBV9; DNA: TGTGCCAGCAGCCCTAGACTTCCGTCCACTGAAGCTTTCTTT; CDR3: CASSPRLPSTEAFF